Listed below are T cell receptor beta chains from one sample, sequenced in a study of vaccination effects on CD4 cells after COVID-19. Sequenced by immunoSEQ multiplex PCR; TCRdb stores in-frame clones only, minus some. The sample contains 15,000 to 20,000 clones, over 60% of which appear only once. Their cognate antigens are unknown. The source material was CD4+ T cells from PBMCs cultured with SARS-CoV-2 spike peptides, sampled after COVID-19 vaccination. The receptors stem from a human donor who had a prior SARS-CoV-2 infection. Each CDR3 is given with its conserved first and last residue. Fields, in order: D gene, J gene, clone size, V gene, CDR3 protein, CDR3 DNA. A D gene is named only where the DNA matches it firmly. The size field is filled for only some rows; it gives once, few, many or a size class.

D gene: NA
J gene: TRBJ2-7
clone size: few
V gene: TRBV7-7
CDR3 protein: CASSLTAWDEQYF
CDR3 DNA: TGTGCTAGCAGCTTAACAGCCTGGGACGAGCAGTACTTC

D gene: TRBD2
J gene: TRBJ2-2
clone size: NA
V gene: TRBV4-1
CDR3 protein: CASSQERLAGGKHTGELFF
CDR3 DNA: TGCGCCAGCAGCCAAGAACGACTAGCGGGGGGTAAACACACCGGGGAGCTGTTTTTT

D gene: TRBD2
J gene: TRBJ2-1
clone size: NA
V gene: TRBV5-1
CDR3 protein: CASSIASGTYNEQFF
CDR3 DNA: TGCGCCAGCAGCATCGCTAGCGGTACCTACAATGAGCAGTTCTTC

D gene: TRBD2
J gene: TRBJ2-2
clone size: NA
V gene: TRBV3-1/TRBV3-2
CDR3 protein: CASSTRLAVGGELFF
CDR3 DNA: TGTGCCAGCAGCACAAGGCTAGCGGTTGGCGGGGAGCTGTTTTTT

D gene: TRBD1
J gene: TRBJ2-7
clone size: NA
V gene: TRBV10-3
CDR3 protein: CAIGDSFYEQYF
CDR3 DNA: TGTGCCATCGGGGACAGTTTTTACGAGCAGTACTTC

D gene: TRBD1
J gene: TRBJ2-7
clone size: NA
V gene: TRBV6-1
CDR3 protein: CASSDGTGAYGGQYF
CDR3 DNA: TGTGCCAGCAGTGACGGGACAGGGGCTTATGGGGGGCAGTACTTC

D gene: TRBD1
J gene: TRBJ2-5
clone size: NA
V gene: TRBV28
CDR3 protein: CASSPPDRGFQETQYF
CDR3 DNA: TGTGCCAGCAGTCCACCGGACAGGGGCTTTCAAGAGACCCAGTACTTC

D gene: NA
J gene: TRBJ1-2
clone size: once
V gene: TRBV6-5
CDR3 protein: CASRQIARNYGYTF
CDR3 DNA: TGTGCCAGCAGGCAAATCGCGCGTAATTATGGCTACACCTTC

D gene: TRBD1
J gene: TRBJ1-5
clone size: NA
V gene: TRBV18
CDR3 protein: CASSRFDRGRGQPQHF
CDR3 DNA: TGTGCCAGCTCACGTTTTGACAGGGGGCGAGGTCAGCCCCAGCATTTT

D gene: TRBD2
J gene: TRBJ2-5
clone size: NA
V gene: TRBV5-4
CDR3 protein: CASSVLSGGTETQYF
CDR3 DNA: TGTGCCAGCAGCGTCCTTAGCGGGGGCACGGAGACCCAGTACTTC

D gene: TRBD1
J gene: TRBJ1-1
clone size: NA
V gene: TRBV6-5
CDR3 protein: CASRRTGPEAFF
CDR3 DNA: TGTGCCAGCAGGAGGACAGGACCCGAAGCTTTCTTT

D gene: TRBD1
J gene: TRBJ1-2
clone size: NA
V gene: TRBV7-2
CDR3 protein: CASSLTPIVTGGAYYGYTF
CDR3 DNA: TGTGCCAGCAGCTTAACGCCTATAGTCACAGGGGGCGCTTACTATGGCTACACCTTC

D gene: TRBD2
J gene: TRBJ2-5
clone size: NA
V gene: TRBV2
CDR3 protein: CASRGLANFQETQYF
CDR3 DNA: TGTGCCAGCAGAGGACTAGCGAACTTCCAAGAGACCCAGTACTTC

D gene: NA
J gene: TRBJ2-7
clone size: NA
V gene: TRBV10-3
CDR3 protein: CAISSSGYEQYF
CDR3 DNA: TGTGCCATCAGTTCGTCAGGCTACGAGCAGTACTTC

D gene: TRBD2
J gene: TRBJ2-1
clone size: few
V gene: TRBV5-4
CDR3 protein: CASSTGLAARDYEQFF
CDR3 DNA: TGTGCCAGCAGCACCGGACTAGCGGCCCGGGACTATGAGCAGTTCTTC